The 9 T cell receptor beta chains in this list originate from one sample, sequenced in a study of T cells in Graves' hyperthyroidism and ophthalmopathy. It was RNA transcripts that yielded the amplified TCR beta CDR3 regions. In the first-round RT-PCR of the TCR CDR3, the HTBI primer set was used. From the multiplex PCR reads, TCRdb called clonotypes with MiXCR, one entry per CDR3 protein. Of around 290,000 distinct CDR3 sequences in the sample, more than 15% are singletons; the top ten hold around 58%. Specimen: blood. Receptors originate from a woman aged 55-70 years with Graves' ophthalmopathy.

The chain joins TRBV9 to TRBJ1-5; no firm D call. V gave up 0 bases and J gave up 4 bases, with 8 bases separating them. The CDR3 spans 14 residues. Per the germline V gene, CDR1 is SGDLS and CDR2 is YYNGEE. This chain's CDR3 is CASSVEPGNQPQHF. The CDR3 nucleotides are TGTGCCAGCAGCGTAGAGCCGGGTAATCAGCCCCAGCATTTT.

This chain joins TRBV12-3 or TRBV12-4 and TRBJ2-3, with 7 bases identical to TRBD1. Trimming at V came to 3 bases and at J to 1 base, leaving 22 bases not matched to a gene. The CDR3 is 21 residues long. The CDR3 is CASSFLYSQGIFEKGTDTQYF. Written as DNA, the CDR3 is TGTGCCAGCAGTTTTCTTTATTCACAGGGGATTTTTGAAAAAGGCACAGATACGCAGTATTTT.

This clonotype was detected only a few times. This chain links TRBV18 with TRBJ2-4, with D perhaps matching TRBD1 (6 bases). Germline CDR1 is KGHSH and CDR2 is LQKENI. Trimming stripped 3 bases from V and 1 base from J, with 19 bases between. CDR3 size: 18 residues. CDR3 nucleotides: TGTGCCAGCTCACCCGGGACACGGAGCCCCCTGGCCAAAAACATTCAGTACTTC. Protein sequence: CASSPGTRSPLAKNIQYF.

The rearrangement uses TRBV10-3 and TRBJ1-1; D not resolved. Germline V gene data show CDR1 as ENHRY and CDR2 as SYGVKD. This CDR3 is built from 14 residues. V was trimmed by 7 bases and J by 2 bases, leaving 14 bases between them. The CDR3 region is CAITMDPFNTEAFF. The DNA for the CDR3 is TGTGCCATCACCATGGATCCTTTCAACACTGAAGCTTTCTTT.

This clonotype was counted only a few times. The chain joins TRBV3-1 to TRBJ1-4, with a possible D match to TRBD1 (5 bases). CDR1 and CDR2 from the germline V gene are LGHDT and YNNKEL (reference sequence). Between the trimmed V and J ends, which lost 3 bases and 5 bases, there was a span of 16 bases. CDR3 length: 16 residues. The CDR3 DNA reads TGTGCCAGCAGCCAGCGCGAAGCGGGGGAAAATGAAAAACTGTTTTTT. Translated: CASSQREAGENEKLFF.

This clonotype has a count of ten or more. V and J are TRBV7-2 and TRBJ2-3; 10 bases line up with TRBD2. Unmatched junction bases numbered 7, after V lost 0 bases and J lost 4 bases. The CDR3 is made up of 17 amino acids. Germline V gene lookup returns CDR1 SGHTA and CDR2 FQGNSA. Written as DNA, the CDR3 is TGTGCCAGCAGCTTAGCGTCTAGCGGGAGCGGGTCAGATACGCAGTATTTT. Translated: CASSLASSGSGSDTQYF. The whole variable domain, filled in from reference TRBV7-2 and TRBJ2-3, reads GAGVSQSPSNKVTEKGKDVELRCDPISGHTALYWYRQSLGQGLEFLIYFQGNSAPDKSGLPSDRFSAERTGGSVSTLTIQRTQQEDSAVYLCASSLASSGSGSDTQYFGPGTRLTVL.

This clonotype was seen many times. The genes are TRBV28 and TRBJ2-1; D is possibly TRBD1 or TRBD2 (6 bases each). V gave up 0 bases and J gave up 9 bases, with 15 bases separating them. Germline V lookup: CDR1 MDHEN, CDR2 SYDVKM. This CDR3 has 15 amino acids. CDR3 DNA sequence: TGTGCCAGCAGTTTATGGGGGGGCCGTCGAGGTGAGCAGTTCTTC. Its protein product is CASSLWGGRRGEQFF. The variable domain in full, completed from reference TRBV28 and TRBJ2-1, reads DVKVTQSSRYLVKRTGEKVFLECVQDMDHENMFWYRQDPGLGLRLIYFSYDVKMKEKGDIPEGYSVSREKKERFSLILESASTNQTSMYLCASSLWGGRRGEQFFGPGTRLTVL.

As regards this clonotype: With a much larger clone just one base away, this may be a read error. The chain has TRBV14 and TRBJ2-7; D remains ambiguous. V was clipped by 0 bases and J by 6 bases, with 9 bases between them. Germline V lookup: CDR1 SGHDN, CDR2 FVKESK. The CDR3 covers 13 residues. The CDR3 sequence: CASSQDLGCEQYF. The CDR3 nucleotides are TGTGCCAGCAGCCAAGATTTGGGATGCGAGCAGTACTTC.

This clonotype was detected a few times. CDR3 sequence: CASSFRGQGAGNEQFF. DNA for the CDR3: TGTGCCAGCAGCTTCCGTGGACAGGGGGCCGGCAATGAGCAGTTCTTC. The chain couples TRBV7-3 to TRBJ2-1; 11 bases are shared with TRBD1. CDR3 length: 16 residues. Germline assignment: CDR1 SGHTA and CDR2 FQGTGA. Unmatched junction bases numbered 7, after V lost 3 bases and J lost 6 bases.